The sequence of this TCR beta chain was determined in a study of blood T cell repertoires in COVID-19. Study in general: Material from acute and convalescent COVID-19 was sourced from the United States, Italy and Spain.

Trimming left V 4 bases short and J 4 bases short, with 17 bases between. The length of the CDR3 is 15 residues. Germline CDR1 and CDR2: MNHEY and SMNVEV (reference sequence). The repertoire was sequenced with immunoSEQ multiplex PCR; TCRdb's copy has only in-frame clones and lacks some. The sample contains roughly 240,000 clones, approximately 85% of which appear only once. Participants, 18 to 89 years old, spanned 25 or so US areas. Participant reports of clinical history set cohort assignment. Two negative PCRs, clearance, or symptom resolution had been documented for recovered Cohort 3 donors. Input material: PBMCs or T cells enriched from blood (not recorded which). The chain carries TRBV27 and TRBJ2-7; possible D gene TRBD2, 6 bases. The TCR originated in a woman between 45 and 60 years old who had recovered from COVID-19. The DNA for the CDR3 is TGTGCCAGCAGTTCGGCGGGAAGGGTACCATACGAGCAGTACTTC. Translating it yields CASSSAGRVPYEQYF.